This T cell receptor beta chain came from a study of blood T cell repertoires in COVID-19. Across the whole study: Specimens from acute and convalescent COVID-19 originated in the United States, Italy and Spain.

Per the original data handling: For nucleated cells, counts were estimated from reference gene primer amplification. Profiled with immunoSEQ multiplex PCR; TCRdb holds only in-frame clones, not every one. Clone size and the V and J calls come from that table; the DNA yielded D and trimming. The table lists 290,000 or so clones, about 82% of them singletons. The germline V gene has CDR1 SGHTA and CDR2 FQGNSA. Trimming stripped 5 bases from V and 3 bases from J, with 14 bases between. The CDR3 sequence is 15 residues long. The receptor comes from a man aged 50 to 59 with active or convalescent COVID-19. J is TRBJ2-1 and V is TRBV7-2, with TRBD2 as a possible D gene (6 bases). Input material: peripheral blood. The CDR3 nucleotides are TGTGCCAGCAGCGCAACCGGGACTCACTACAATGAGCAGTTCTTC. The encoded protein is CASSATGTHYNEQFF.